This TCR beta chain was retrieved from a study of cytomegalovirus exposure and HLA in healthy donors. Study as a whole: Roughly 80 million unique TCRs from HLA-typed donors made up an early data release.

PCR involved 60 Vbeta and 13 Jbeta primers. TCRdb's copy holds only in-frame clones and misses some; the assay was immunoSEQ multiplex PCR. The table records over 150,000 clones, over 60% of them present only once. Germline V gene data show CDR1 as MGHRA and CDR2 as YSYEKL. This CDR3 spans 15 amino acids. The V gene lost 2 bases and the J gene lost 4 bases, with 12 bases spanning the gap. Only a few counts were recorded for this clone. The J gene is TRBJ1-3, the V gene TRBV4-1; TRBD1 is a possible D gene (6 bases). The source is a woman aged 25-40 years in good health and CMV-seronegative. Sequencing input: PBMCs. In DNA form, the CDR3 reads TGCGCCAGCAGCCAACTACAGGGCGCGGGAAACACCATATATTTT. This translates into CASSQLQGAGNTIYF.